These 30 T cell receptor beta chains originate from one sample sequenced in a study of T cell responses to AZD1222 COVID-19 vaccine (dated by TCRdb to about 2021). The library was made by the immunoSEQ multiplex PCR assay. The clones in this table, taken by TCRdb from immuneACCESS, are in-frame only. Not every clone is retained; where verified, under half of the shortfall comes from an unresolved V gene, and the cause of the rest is unknown. This sample gives 200,000 or so clones in total; around 93% of them show up just once. Jointly, the top ten make up roughly a tenth of the sample. Per the publication, the time point label means: baseline before first vaccination. Sequenced material: peripheral blood, taken on day 0 of AZD1222 vaccination. The receptor source for this set is an adult in good health.

This sequence joins TRBV15 and TRBJ1-1; the D is unclear. The V gene lost 0 bases and the J gene lost 1 base, with 9 bases spanning the gap. This CDR3 is built from 15 residues. The germline V gene has CDR1 LNHNV and CDR2 YYDKDF (reference sequence). In DNA, the CDR3 is TGTGCCACCAGCAGAGATCTTGCGGGGAACACTGAAGCTTTCTTT. Protein product: CATSRDLAGNTEAFF.

The genes are TRBV28 and TRBJ2-7, with a possible D match to TRBD2 (6 bases). The germline gives CDR1 MDHEN, CDR2 SYDVKM. This CDR3 comprises 14 residues. Trimming pared 5 bases from V and 4 bases from J, leaving 15 bases between. The CDR3: CASSRGNLLYEQYF. Written as DNA, the CDR3 is TGTGCCAGCAGTCGGGGGAACCTACTATACGAGCAGTACTTC. Drawing the rest from reference TRBV28 and TRBJ2-7, the complete variable domain is DVKVTQSSRYLVKRTGEKVFLECVQDMDHENMFWYRQDPGLGLRLIYFSYDVKMKEKGDIPEGYSVSREKKERFSLILESASTNQTSMYLCASSRGNLLYEQYFGPGTRLTVT.

The J gene is TRBJ2-7, the V gene TRBV11-2; the D is unclear. The length of the CDR3 is 11 residues. The V and J ends lost 5 bases and 6 bases respectively, with 8 bases between them. Germline V gene lookup returns CDR1 SGHAT and CDR2 FQNNGV. CDR3: CASSTASEQYF. The CDR3 nucleotides are TGTGCCAGCAGCACTGCCAGCGAGCAGTACTTC.

The J gene is TRBJ2-7, the V gene TRBV19; weak D call: TRBD1 (5 bases). The germline V and J ends were trimmed by 4 bases and 0 bases, with 7 bases remaining between them. Germline values: CDR1 LNHDA, CDR2 SQIVND (reference sequence). This CDR3 spans 13 amino acids. The CDR3: CASSRQPSYEQYF. The CDR3 DNA is TGTGCCAGTAGTAGACAGCCCTCCTACGAGCAGTACTTC.

The rearrangement links TRBV5-1 to TRBJ2-1; 9 bases match TRBD2. The CDR3 has 16 amino acids. V lost 2 bases, J lost 3 bases, and 6 bases stayed unmatched. Germline V gene sequence: CDR1 SGHRS, CDR2 YFSETQ. The CDR3 coding sequence is TGCGCCAGCAGCTTAGTAGCGGGAGTAGGCTACAATGAGCAGTTCTTC. It translates to CASSLVAGVGYNEQFF.

The chain uses TRBV28 and TRBJ2-7; D possibly matches TRBD1 or TRBD2 (6 bases each). The germline V gene has CDR1 MDHEN and CDR2 SYDVKM. The CDR3 has 16 amino acids. V was pared by 2 bases and J by 3 bases, with 17 bases between. CDR3 sequence: CASSLPGALGVYEQYF. The CDR3, as DNA: TGTGCCAGCAGTTTACCGGGGGCGTTGGGCGTCTACGAGCAGTACTTC. The full variable domain, in which reference TRBV28 and TRBJ2-7 provide the parts outside the CDR3, is DVKVTQSSRYLVKRTGEKVFLECVQDMDHENMFWYRQDPGLGLRLIYFSYDVKMKEKGDIPEGYSVSREKKERFSLILESASTNQTSMYLCASSLPGALGVYEQYFGPGTRLTVT.

The CDR3 loop is CATKTWDRDTGELFF. DNA of the CDR3: TGTGCCACCAAAACTTGGGACCGAGACACCGGGGAGCTGTTTTTT. This chain uses TRBV19 with TRBJ2-2, with D perhaps assigned TRBD1 or TRBD2 (5 bases each). Germline V CDR1 and CDR2: LNHDA, SQIVND (reference sequence). The germline V and J ends were trimmed by 10 bases and 3 bases, with 18 bases remaining between them. The CDR3 runs 15 residues.

This chain joins TRBV5-1 and TRBJ2-5; a weak D match, TRBD2 (5 bases). The CDR3 has 14 residues. Germline V CDR1 and CDR2: SGHRS, YFSETQ. V was shortened by 0 bases and J by 1 base, with 7 bases between the two germline ends. The CDR3 is CASSLGLAQETQYF. DNA of the CDR3: TGCGCCAGCAGCTTGGGGCTAGCCCAAGAGACCCAGTACTTC.

This clone was counted a single time. V gene TRBV28 combines with J gene TRBJ1-1; maybe TRBD1 (6 bases). The V end was cut by 6 bases, the J end by 7 bases, with 12 bases between. CDR1 and CDR2 (germline): MDHEN, SYDVKM. CDR3 size: 12 residues. CDR3: CASSQLQGEAFF. In DNA form, the CDR3 reads TGTGCCAGCAGCCAACTACAGGGTGAAGCTTTCTTT. Complete variable domain (other parts from reference TRBV28 and TRBJ1-1): DVKVTQSSRYLVKRTGEKVFLECVQDMDHENMFWYRQDPGLGLRLIYFSYDVKMKEKGDIPEGYSVSREKKERFSLILESASTNQTSMYLCASSQLQGEAFFGQGTRLTVV.

This clone has more than one count but fewer than ten. The J gene is TRBJ1-3, the V gene TRBV15; D not certain. The germline V gene encodes CDR1 LNHNV and CDR2 YYDKDF (reference sequence). Trimming removed 0 bases from V and 5 bases from J, with 11 bases in between. The CDR3 is 15 residues long. CDR3 bases: TGTGCCACCAGCAGAGATCGTCCTTCCAGAAACACCATATATTTT. Protein sequence: CATSRDRPSRNTIYF.

This sequence joins TRBV18 and TRBJ2-7; D perhaps matches TRBD2 (6 bases). Germline V lookup: CDR1 KGHSH, CDR2 LQKENI. This CDR3 is built from 17 residues. The V and J ends lost 3 bases and 7 bases respectively, with 25 bases between them. The CDR3 region is CASSPTMSSEGPSEQYF. The CDR3 coding sequence is TGTGCCAGCTCACCCACCATGAGCTCGGAGGGCCCCTCTGAGCAGTACTTC.

The V and J genes are TRBV11-3 and TRBJ1-1, with D perhaps TRBD1 (6 bases). The V end was cut by 7 bases, the J end by 3 bases, with 18 bases between. Looked up from germline, CDR1 is SGHNT and CDR2 is YENEEA. The CDR3 consists of 15 residues. The CDR3 DNA sequence: TGTGCCAGCACCAAGGGAGGGGCAGGGGACACTGAAGCTTTCTTT. Its translation is CASTKGGAGDTEAFF.

The chain combines TRBV11-3 with TRBJ1-1, with D tentatively TRBD1 (6 bases). The V end lost 6 bases, the J end lost 3 bases, and 11 bases lay between the germline ends. Germline V gene sequence: CDR1 SGHNT, CDR2 YENEEA. CDR3 size: 13 residues. The CDR3 loop reads CASRKGVDTEAFF. Here the CDR3 DNA reads TGTGCCAGCAGAAAGGGGGTGGACACTGAAGCTTTCTTT.

This chain connects TRBV27 to TRBJ2-7; TRBD2 matches at 7 bases. CDR3 length equals 14 residues. Losses at the gene ends were 5 bases for V and 5 bases for J; bases not matched to a gene: 9. The germline gives CDR1 MNHEY, CDR2 SMNVEV (reference sequence). This chain's CDR3 is CASSAREAGHEQYF. The CDR3, as DNA: TGTGCCAGCAGTGCCCGGGAAGCGGGACACGAGCAGTACTTC.

The sample holds one count of this clone. Other DNA sequences from this sample encode an identical CDR3 as well. This sequence joins TRBV7-9 and TRBJ2-3; no clear D gene. V dropped 4 bases and J dropped 2 bases, with 1 base sitting between them. Germline V gene data show CDR1 as SEHNR and CDR2 as FQNEAQ (reference sequence). The CDR3 has 11 residues. In DNA form, the CDR3 reads TGTGCCAGCAGCTCCACAGATACGCAGTATTTT. The encoded protein is CASSSTDTQYF.

This clone appeared once. The rearrangement joins TRBV9 to TRBJ1-1; no clear D. Germline values: CDR1 SGDLS, CDR2 YYNGEE. This CDR3 is 13 amino acids long. V was cut by 0 bases and J by 1 base, with 4 bases left in between. CDR3 region: CASSVGKNTEAFF. The CDR3 bases are TGTGCCAGCAGCGTAGGGAAGAACACTGAAGCTTTCTTT.

The chain carries TRBV7-2 and TRBJ1-2, with D maybe TRBD1 (5 bases). The CDR3 has 15 residues. CDR1 is SGHTA and CDR2 is FQGNSA in the germline V gene. With 5 bases removed from V and 3 bases from J, the gap between germline ends came to 16 bases. Here the CDR3 DNA reads TGTGCCAGCAGCGCCAGGGTTCAACTACACTATGGCTACACCTTC. Its translation is CASSARVQLHYGYTF.

The J gene is TRBJ2-7, the V gene TRBV19, with D perhaps matching TRBD2 (6 bases). From germline, CDR1 is LNHDA and CDR2 SQIVND (reference sequence). V lost 2 bases and J lost 1, with 9 bases in between. The CDR3 sequence is 14 residues long. Written as DNA, the CDR3 is TGTGCCAGTAGTATACTCGGGGGTTCCTACGAGCAGTACTTC. Its translation is CASSILGGSYEQYF. Complete variable domain (other parts from reference TRBV19 and TRBJ2-7): DGGITQSPKYLFRKEGQNVTLSCEQNLNHDAMYWYRQDPGQGLRLIYYSQIVNDFQKGDIAEGYSVSREKKESFPLTVTSAQKNPTAFYLCASSILGGSYEQYFGPGTRLTVT.

The chain is built from TRBV19 and TRBJ2-5; D tentatively fits TRBD1 or TRBD2 (5 bases each). Germline CDR1 is LNHDA and CDR2 is SQIVND (reference sequence). This CDR3 is 13 amino acids long. The germline V and J ends were trimmed by 5 bases and 5 bases, with 12 bases remaining between them. The CDR3 loop reads CASSEGRTETQYF. The CDR3 DNA sequence: TGTGCCAGTAGTGAGGGGAGAACGGAGACCCAGTACTTC.

V usage is TRBV7-9 and J usage is TRBJ1-2; D is unclear. Trimming shortened V by 0 bases and J by 2 bases, and 4 bases separated the two germline ends. The CDR3 covers 13 residues. Per germline, CDR1 SEHNR and CDR2 FQNEAQ (reference sequence). The CDR3 sequence: CASSLAGNYGYTF. The CDR3 DNA reads TGTGCCAGCAGCTTAGCGGGGAACTATGGCTACACCTTC.

This clone was seen just once. This chain joins TRBV12-3 or TRBV12-4 and TRBJ2-5, with D possibly TRBD2 on 6 matching bases. V was trimmed by 4 bases and J by 3 bases, leaving 9 bases between them. The CDR3 is 13 amino acids. CDR3 residues: CASSSTGEETQYF. The CDR3, as DNA: TGTGCCAGCAGTTCAACGGGAGAAGAGACCCAGTACTTC.

The chain couples TRBV11-2 to TRBJ1-2; D is possibly TRBD1 (5 bases). The CDR3 sequence is 14 residues long. The germline gives CDR1 SGHAT, CDR2 FQNNGV. V was clipped by 5 bases and J by 4 bases, with 14 bases between them. The CDR3, as DNA: TGTGCCAGCAGCCCCTCCGGGACCAGCTATGGCTACACCTTC. This gives the protein CASSPSGTSYGYTF.

This sequence joins TRBV6-1 and TRBJ1-2, with TRBD1 as a possible D gene (5 bases). The length of the CDR3 is 17 residues. V lost 3 bases and J lost 0, with 17 bases in between. Germline V gene data show CDR1 as MNHNS and CDR2 as SASEGT. The chain's CDR3 is CASSDLTGPYSNYGYTF. The CDR3 nucleotides read TGTGCCAGCAGTGATCTTACAGGCCCCTACTCTAACTATGGCTACACCTTC.

The V and J genes are TRBV7-6 and TRBJ2-5; no clear D. V shed 5 bases and J shed 5 bases, with 9 bases lying between them. The CDR3 has 12 amino acids. Germline V gene lookup returns CDR1 SGHVS and CDR2 FNYEAQ. The CDR3 DNA is TGTGCCAGCAGCCCTCGGTGGGAGACCCAGTACTTC. Translating it yields CASSPRWETQYF.

The chain couples TRBV7-8 to TRBJ2-3; 9 nucleotides agree with TRBD1. Germline CDR1 is SGHVS and CDR2 is FQNEAQ. The CDR3 spans 14 residues. Trimming removed 5 bases from V and 6 bases from J; junction bases left unmatched: 6. The CDR3 is CASSRHRGQDTQYF. Written as DNA, the CDR3 is TGTGCCAGCAGCCGGCACAGGGGGCAGGATACGCAGTATTTT.

The chain employs TRBV2 and TRBJ2-1; 9 bases agree with TRBD2. The CDR3 is 17 amino acids. The germline gives CDR1 SNHLY, CDR2 FYNNEI. Germline trimming cut 4 bases from V and 5 bases from J; bases unmatched to any gene: 12. CDR3 DNA sequence: TGTGCCAGCAGTGGACCGGGACTAGCAGCGGTGGACAATGAGCAGTTCTTC. Its translation: CASSGPGLAAVDNEQFF.

The chain's CDR3 is CASSSGPQGSNQPQHF. The CDR3 nucleotides read TGTGCCAGCAGTTCAGGACCACAGGGTAGCAATCAGCCCCAGCATTTT. The chain couples TRBV6-2 or TRBV6-3 to TRBJ1-5; weak D call: TRBD1 (6 bases). Trimming stripped 4 bases from V and 0 bases from J, with 13 bases between. Germline V gene sequence: CDR1 MNHEY, CDR2 SVGEGT. CDR3 length equals 16 residues.

The chain carries TRBV5-4 and TRBJ1-2; 9 bases fit TRBD1. J lost 2 bases, V lost 4 bases, and 6 bases had no gene match. The germline gives CDR1 SGHNT, CDR2 YYREEE (reference sequence). The CDR3 length is 15 residues. The DNA of the CDR3 is TGTGCCAGCAGCCCCCAGGGACAGGGAAACTATGGCTACACCTTC. Protein: CASSPQGQGNYGYTF.

This chain connects TRBV7-6 to TRBJ2-7; 8 bases are a match to TRBD2. Trimming at V came to 2 bases and at J to 4 bases, leaving 7 bases not matched to a gene. The CDR3 spans 15 residues. Germline V gives CDR1 SGHVS, CDR2 FNYEAQ. In DNA form, the CDR3 reads TGTGCCAGCAGCTTACGGGGGGGTGTGGGTTACGAGCAGTACTTC. It encodes CASSLRGGVGYEQYF.

The CDR3 DNA reads as TGTGCCAGCAGTCCGCCGGGAAATAGTTCCTACAATGAGCAGTTCTTC. Protein: CASSPPGNSSYNEQFF. This rearrangement joins TRBV14 to TRBJ2-1; D might be TRBD2 (5 bases). This CDR3 spans 16 amino acids. Deletions cut 6 bases from V and 1 base from J, with 16 bases between. Germline assignment: CDR1 SGHDN and CDR2 FVKESK.